What follows are 22 T cell receptor beta chains derived from one specimen sequenced in a study of T cell repertoires in cytomegalovirus infection. In TCRdb, the reads were re-called with MiXCR into one record per CDR3 protein. The repertoire has about 740,000 distinct CDR3 sequences, less than 40% of them found once; the top ten carry 2.8%. The sample was PBMCs. Source of these receptors: a human donor in good health (CMV status not recorded). Some clones in this sample may be carry-over from other donors' samples.

Concerning this clonotype: This may be a read error: a much more frequent sequence differs by one nucleotide. The chain couples TRBV5-4 to TRBJ2-1, with D possibly TRBD1 on 6 matching bases. CDR1 is SGHNT, CDR2 YYREEE, per germline (reference sequence). This CDR3 spans 15 amino acids. Trimming cost V 4 bases and J 0 bases, with 11 bases left between them. Here the CDR3 DNA reads TGTGCCAGCAGCAGGGGGTGGAGCTCCTACAATGAGCAGTTCTTC. Translation: CASSRGWSSYNEQFF. Filled out from reference TRBV5-4 and TRBJ2-1, the complete variable domain reads ETGVTQSPTHLIKTRGQQVTLRCSSQSGHNTVSWYQQALGQGPQFIFQYYREEENGRGNFPPRFSGLQFPNYSSELNVNALELDDSALYLCASSRGWSSYNEQFFGPGTRLTVL.

This rearrangement joins TRBV27 to TRBJ2-3; TRBD1 aligns across 7 bases. J gave up 2 bases and V 2 bases, and 4 bases lay outside the gene matches. The CDR3 runs 15 residues. The germline V gene encodes CDR1 MNHEY and CDR2 SMNVEV (reference sequence). CDR3 bases: TGTGCCAGCAGTTTAGCGGACAGGTACACAGATACGCAGTATTTT. Its translation is CASSLADRYTDTQYF.

This chain links TRBV7-2 with TRBJ2-5; 7 nucleotides match TRBD2. Germline V lookup: CDR1 SGHTA, CDR2 FQGNSA. V was clipped by 3 bases and J by 2 bases; unmatched bases: 6. The CDR3 contains 15 residues. CDR3 coding DNA: TGTGCCAGCAGCTTTGGGCGGGAGATTCAAGAGACCCAGTACTTC. It specifies CASSFGREIQETQYF.

V usage is TRBV28 and J usage is TRBJ1-4; D is perhaps TRBD1 (6 bases). Germline values: CDR1 MDHEN, CDR2 SYDVKM. This CDR3 has 15 amino acids. Trimming removed 5 bases at V and 8 bases at J, with 18 bases between. This CDR3 reads CASSLQGFWDEKLFF. CDR3 nucleotide sequence: TGTGCCAGCAGTCTCCAGGGGTTTTGGGACGAAAAACTGTTTTTT.

This clonotype was detected once. The chain has TRBV6-5 and TRBJ1-6; D ambiguous. Trimming stripped 7 bases from V and 3 bases from J, with 13 bases between. Germline V gene sequence: CDR1 MNHEY, CDR2 SVGAGI. This CDR3 contains 15 residues. CDR3 sequence reads: CASNPDGVYNSPLHF. CDR3 DNA sequence: TGTGCCAGCAACCCGGACGGAGTCTATAATTCACCCCTCCACTTT.

The chain is built from TRBV24-1 and TRBJ2-2, with D perhaps matching TRBD1 or TRBD2 (8 bases each). The CDR3 loop spans 14 amino acids. Germline loops: CDR1 KGHDR, CDR2 SFDVKD. The V end lost 10 bases, the J end lost 4 bases, and 15 bases lay between the germline ends. CDR3 sequence (DNA): TGTGCCACTAGCGGGGACAGGCGCACCGGGGAGCTGTTTTTT. Protein sequence: CATSGDRRTGELFF.

On this clonotype: A read error may produce the germline difference seen at one junction end. The chain employs TRBV7-7 and TRBJ2-3, with D perhaps given as TRBD1 or TRBD2 (5 bases each). This CDR3 comprises 16 residues. Germline loops: CDR1 SSHAT, CDR2 FNYEAQ (reference sequence). DNA of the CDR3: TGTGCTAGCAGCTTAGCGCCGGGACCGAGCACAGATACGCAGTATTTT. Protein sequence: CASSLAPGPSTDTQYF.

The chain is built from TRBV5-1 and TRBJ1-1; no clear D gene. Trimming cost V 1 base and J 2 bases, with 9 bases left between them. This CDR3 is 14 amino acids long. Germline CDR1 SGHRS, CDR2 YFSETQ. CDR3: CASSLNSVNTEAFF. For the CDR3, the DNA is TGCGCCAGCAGCTTGAATAGCGTCAACACTGAAGCTTTCTTT.

J is TRBJ1-1 and V is TRBV28, with 8 bases lining up with TRBD1. V gave up 5 bases and J gave up 1 base; unmatched junction bases: 6. The CDR3 extends over 15 amino acids. From germline, CDR1 is MDHEN and CDR2 SYDVKM. Here the CDR3 reads CASSEQGGRNTEAFF. The CDR3 region has the DNA TGTGCCAGCAGTGAACAGGGGGGTAGGAACACTGAAGCTTTCTTT. The full variable domain, rest sourced from reference TRBV28 and TRBJ1-1, is DVKVTQSSRYLVKRTGEKVFLECVQDMDHENMFWYRQDPGLGLRLIYFSYDVKMKEKGDIPEGYSVSREKKERFSLILESASTNQTSMYLCASSEQGGRNTEAFFGQGTRLTVV.

This clonotype was observed a handful of times. The chain employs TRBV11-2 and TRBJ1-6; maybe TRBD1 (6 bases). With 5 bases removed from V and 17 bases from J, the gap between germline ends came to 16 bases. Germline V lookup: CDR1 SGHAT, CDR2 FQNNGV. This CDR3 region has 12 residues. The CDR3, as DNA: TGTGCCAGCAGCGAAGGGGGGGTTAGGATCCACTTT. It encodes CASSEGGVRIHF.

This clonotype was detected ten times or more. The chain employs TRBV12-3 or TRBV12-4 and TRBJ2-5; D may be TRBD1 (6 bases). V was pared by 1 base and J by 5 bases, with 11 bases between. The CDR3 consists of 14 residues. The CDR3 reads CASSLEGVMETQYF. The CDR3, as DNA: TGTGCCAGCAGTTTAGAGGGGGTTATGGAGACCCAGTACTTC.

The chain combines TRBV19 with TRBJ1-1; tentative D call: TRBD1 (6 bases). Germline V gene data show CDR1 as LNHDA and CDR2 as SQIVND (reference sequence). With 6 bases removed from V and 5 bases from J, the gap between germline ends came to 19 bases. The CDR3 totals 15 residues. CDR3 protein: CASRVRGTPATEAFF. CDR3 bases: TGTGCCAGTAGGGTGAGGGGGACACCCGCTACTGAAGCTTTCTTT.

This sequence joins TRBV12-3 or TRBV12-4 and TRBJ2-5, with 8 bases matching TRBD1. The CDR3 totals 15 residues. V lost 6 bases and J lost 6; bases outside the gene matches: 12. The CDR3 bases are TGTGCCAGCAGCGAAAAGGGACAGGATAAGAAGACCCAGTACTTC. As protein: CASSEKGQDKKTQYF.

The rearrangement uses TRBV6-1 and TRBJ2-4; D possibly matches TRBD1 or TRBD2 (5 bases each). This CDR3 spans 15 amino acids. Trimming shortened V by 5 bases and J by 0 bases, and 11 bases separated the two germline ends. CDR1 is MNHNS and CDR2 is SASEGT in the germline V gene. CDR3 sequence reads: CASSSRDVAKNIQYF. CDR3 DNA sequence: TGTGCCAGCAGTTCCAGGGACGTAGCCAAAAACATTCAGTACTTC.

This chain links TRBV5-1 with TRBJ2-1; D gene ambiguous. There are 14 residues in the CDR3. V lost 3 bases and J lost 9, with 16 bases in between. Germline-derived CDR1 and CDR2 are SGHRS and YFSETQ. CDR3 sequence: CASSYEAVSGEQFF. DNA for the CDR3: TGCGCCAGCAGCTACGAAGCCGTGTCAGGTGAGCAGTTCTTC.

This clonotype was detected a few times. The gene calls are TRBV7-9 and TRBJ1-6; D not resolved. Trimming took 1 base from V and 3 from J, leaving 4 bases between them. Germline CDR1 and CDR2: SEHNR and FQNEAQ (reference sequence). The CDR3 extends over 14 amino acids. CDR3 region: CASSLDGYNSPLHF. DNA of the CDR3: TGTGCCAGCAGCTTAGACGGCTATAATTCACCCCTCCACTTT. Full variable domain (rest looked up from reference TRBV7-9 and TRBJ1-6): DTGVSQNPRHKITKRGQNVTFRCDPISEHNRLYWYRQTLGQGPEFLTYFQNEAQLEKSRLLSDRFSAERPKGSFSTLEIQRTEQGDSAMYLCASSLDGYNSPLHFGNGTRLTVT.

This clonotype was found a few times. The V and J genes are TRBV27 and TRBJ1-3; TRBD1 might be the D (5 bases). The CDR3 loop spans 13 amino acids. Germline values: CDR1 MNHEY, CDR2 SMNVEV (reference sequence). V was pared by 3 bases and J by 8 bases, with 11 bases between. In DNA, the CDR3 is TGTGCCAGCAGTTTCCGGGACGGAGACACCATATATTTT. Amino acid sequence: CASSFRDGDTIYF.

A few counts support this clonotype. The chain recombines TRBV5-6 with TRBJ1-6, with a weak D call TRBD1 (5 bases). Germline CDR1 is SGHDT and CDR2 is YYEEEE. Trimming took off 0 bases at V and 7 bases at J, with 11 bases between the two ends. CDR3 length: 15 residues. The CDR3 coding sequence is TGTGCCAGCAGCTTGGACCGGGGCTTAAATTCACCCCTCCACTTT. Translating gives CASSLDRGLNSPLHF.

The gene calls are TRBV7-8 and TRBJ1-2; TRBD1 matches at 10 bases. This CDR3 has 14 residues. Germline trimming cut 4 bases from V and 12 bases from J; bases unmatched to any gene: 11. Germline CDR1 SGHVS, CDR2 FQNEAQ. The CDR3 protein is CASSSNRDRGLDTF. CDR3 in DNA: TGTGCCAGCAGCTCGAACCGGGACAGGGGCTTAGACACCTTC.

This clonotype has a handful of counts. Here the CDR3 reads CASSLVAGVTTGELFF. Written as DNA, the CDR3 is TGTGCCAGCAGCTTAGTTGCGGGAGTAACCACCGGGGAGCTGTTTTTT. V gene TRBV11-2 combines with J gene TRBJ2-2; 7 positions match TRBD2. The CDR3 has 16 residues. CDR1 is SGHAT, CDR2 FQNNGV, per germline. V dropped 1 base and J dropped 4; count of bases not matched to a gene: 6.

This clonotype was counted a few times. This sequence joins TRBV4-2 and TRBJ1-2; D not resolved. Deletions cut 4 bases from V and 8 bases from J, with 23 bases between. Germline V CDR1 and CDR2: LGHNA, YNFKEQ. The CDR3 consists of 16 residues. CDR3 loop: CASSPARFAQHSGYTF. In DNA form, the CDR3 reads TGTGCCAGCAGCCCCGCACGGTTTGCCCAACACTCGGGCTACACCTTC.

In its sample, this clonotype was seen many times. The gene calls are TRBV7-2 and TRBJ2-7, with 7 bases matching TRBD2. This CDR3 comprises 15 residues. The germline CDR1 and CDR2 sequences are SGHTA and FQGNSA. The J segment lost 2 bases and the V segment lost 1 base, leaving 5 bases of the junction unmatched. The CDR3 DNA is TGTGCCAGCAGCTTAGAGGCTAGCGGACCCTACGAGCAGTACTTC. Protein sequence: CASSLEASGPYEQYF.